The clone carrying this T cell receptor beta chain has just a few counts. The antigen is not known. The protocol was immunoSEQ multiplex PCR, while the TCRdb copy is restricted to in-frame clones and leaves out a portion. Here the sample spans about 100,000 clones, 90% to 95% being singletons. In germline, CDR1 is MNHEY, CDR2 SVGAGI. This CDR3 spans 13 amino acids. V shed 5 bases and J 7 bases; nucleotides not matched to a gene: 5. These data originate in a study of siplizumab effects on memory and regulatory T cells. Study findings and constraints: Under siplizumab, alloreactive sequences traced to unstimulated CD4+ memory cells were significantly reduced. About 80-97% of proliferating CD4+ or CD8+ clones had no assignable naive or memory phenotype. Naive T cells appeared more varied than memory cells and looked like key alloresponse contributors. Proliferating siplizumab-cultured Tregs lacked confirmed suppressive function.

V usage is TRBV6-5 and J usage is TRBJ1-5; 7 bases are shared with TRBD1. Input material: Tregs sorted from blood. This clonotype originated in a human donor in good health. The CDR3 loop is CASSPHRGQPQHF. DNA for the CDR3: TGTGCCAGCAGTCCTCACAGGGGACAGCCCCAGCATTTT.